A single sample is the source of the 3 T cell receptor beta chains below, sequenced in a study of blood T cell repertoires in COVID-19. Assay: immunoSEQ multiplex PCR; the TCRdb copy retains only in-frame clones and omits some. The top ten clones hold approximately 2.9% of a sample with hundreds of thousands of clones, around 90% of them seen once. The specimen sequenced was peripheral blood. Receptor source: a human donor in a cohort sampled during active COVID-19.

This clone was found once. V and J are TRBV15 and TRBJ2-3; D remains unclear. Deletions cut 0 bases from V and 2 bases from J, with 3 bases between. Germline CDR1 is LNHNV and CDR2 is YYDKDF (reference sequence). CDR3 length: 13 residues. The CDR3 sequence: CATSRDYTDTQYF. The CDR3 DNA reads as TGTGCCACCAGCAGAGACTACACAGATACGCAGTATTTT. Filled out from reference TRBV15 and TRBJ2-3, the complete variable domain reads DAMVIQNPRYQVTQFGKPVTLSCSQTLNHNVMYWYQQKSSQAPKLLFHYYDKDFNNEADTPDNFQSRRPNTSFCFLDIRSPGLGDTAMYLCATSRDYTDTQYFGPGTRLTVL.

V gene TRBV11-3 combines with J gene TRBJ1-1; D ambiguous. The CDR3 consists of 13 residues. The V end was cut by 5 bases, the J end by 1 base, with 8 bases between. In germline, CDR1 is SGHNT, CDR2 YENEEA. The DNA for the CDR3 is TGTGCCAGCAGCCCCCATTCGAACACTGAAGCTTTCTTT. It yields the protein CASSPHSNTEAFF.

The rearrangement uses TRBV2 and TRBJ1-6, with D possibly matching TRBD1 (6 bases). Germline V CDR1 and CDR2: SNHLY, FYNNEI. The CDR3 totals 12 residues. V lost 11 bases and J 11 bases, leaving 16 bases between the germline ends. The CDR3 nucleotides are TGTGCCTCAACAAAGGGGGTTCCACCCCTCCACTTT. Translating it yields CASTKGVPPLHF.